The clone carrying this T cell receptor (beta chain) was detected only a few times. Unique molecular identifiers were incorporated when the TCRbeta library was constructed. TCRdb processed the PCR reads anew with MiXCR; each CDR3 protein has one entry. The sample includes 250,000 to 350,000 distinct CDR3 sequences, 9.9% of them seen just once. These data belong to a study of T-cell reconstitution after alpha-beta-depleted transplantation in children. Trimming removed 3 bases from V and 3 bases from J; junction bases left unmatched: 1. The V gene's germline CDR1 is KGHSH and CDR2 LQKENI. The CDR3 covers 13 residues.

The V gene is TRBV18, the J gene TRBJ2-5; TRBD1 aligns across 7 bases. The starting material was PBMCs from the stem cell graft donor, obtained from the stem cell graft. This TCR was sampled from a human donor who donated a stem cell graft to a child with SCID. CDR3 in amino acids: CASSPQGEETQYF. CDR3 bases: TGTGCCAGCTCACCGCAGGGGGAAGAGACCCAGTACTTC.